This T cell receptor beta chain was retrieved from a study of cytomegalovirus exposure and HLA in healthy donors. The CDR3 length is 15 residues. V lost 5 bases, J lost 6 bases, and 17 bases lay in between. CDR1 is MNHNY, CDR2 SVGAGI, per germline (reference sequence). PCR amplification relied on 60 Vbeta primers (plus 13 Jbeta primers). Some clones are missing from TCRdb's copy, which holds only in-frame ones; the method was immunoSEQ multiplex PCR. The repertoire has some 100,000 clones, about 80% of them found once; the top ten carry 4.1%. This TCR was recovered from a female donor in good health and CMV-seropositive. The chain links TRBV6-6 to TRBJ1-5, with D maybe TRBD1 (5 bases). Sequenced input: PBMCs. CDR3 loop: CASSNPIGGSQPQHF. CDR3 coding DNA: TGTGCCAGCAGTAACCCGATCGGGGGAAGTCAGCCCCAGCATTTT.